This T cell receptor beta chain was retrieved from a study of shared clonotypes between healthy human individuals. Study outcomes and limitations: Compared with memory subsets, naive subsets generally had larger estimated richness.

The CDR3 is 13 residues long. The germline V gene encodes CDR1 SGHTA and CDR2 FQGNSA. V lost 8 bases, J lost 4 bases, and 14 bases lay in between. Notes on this clone: The target antigen is unknown.

Deep-level assay runs were performed. In the sorted-subset replicate PCRs, 150 to 200 ng DNA, tens of thousands of T cell genomes, was used. Measured with immunoSEQ multiplex PCR; TCRdb has only the in-frame clones, and not every one. The sample shows about 2.1 million clones, 93% of them seen only once. CD45RO negativity and positive selection for CCR7 defined naive CD8 cells, a population that excluded terminally differentiated effector memory CD45RA+ cells. Caucasian adults residing in Nashville, Tennessee made up all the donors. This clonotype was obtained from a young man in good health. Some clones in this sample may be carry-over from other donors' samples. Sequencing used naive CD8+ T cells from PBMCs. V gene TRBV7-2 combines with J gene TRBJ1-2; D is perhaps TRBD1 (5 bases). CDR3 bases: TGTGCCAGCTGGGGACGGGAGGTCTATGGCTACACCTTC. Its protein is CASWGREVYGYTF. Full variable domain (missing parts from reference TRBV7-2 and TRBJ1-2): GAGVSQSPSNKVTEKGKDVELRCDPISGHTALYWYRQSLGQGLEFLIYFQGNSAPDKSGLPSDRFSAERTGGSVSTLTIQRTQQEDSAVYLCASWGREVYGYTFGSGTRLTVV.